This TCR beta chain stems from a study of human thymus T cells. CDR3 size: 16 residues. J gave up 3 bases and V 6 bases, and 9 bases lay outside the gene matches. Germline lookup yields CDR1 SNHLY and CDR2 FYNNEI. Thymus tissue was removed during corrective cardiac surgery. Serving as donors were healthy Finnish infants, each of whom was having open corrective surgery for congenital heart defects. Produced via immunoSEQ multiplex PCR; TCRdb's table is partial and in-frame only. The profile covers tens of thousands of clones, with just over 95% appearing a single time and 0.025% to 0.035% taken by the ten largest. Findings and limits, study-wide: A high degree of thymic repertoire overlap among unrelated individuals was reported in related research. What appeared biased in thymic and blood repertoires was the usage of V and J genes.

Details on this clone: What it binds is not known.

Sequencing was done on a sample of thymus tissue. This chain uses TRBV2 with TRBJ2-3, with 10 bases identical to TRBD1. This clonotype originated in a boy under three years old with a congenital heart defect but otherwise immunologically healthy. CDR3 region: CASRSHPGQGTDTQYF. CDR3 DNA sequence: TGTGCCAGCAGGAGCCACCCGGGACAGGGGACAGATACGCAGTATTTT.